The 3 T cell receptor beta chains presented below share a single source sample, sequenced in a study of cytomegalovirus exposure and HLA in healthy donors. The PCR employed 60 Vbeta primers together with 13 Jbeta primers. The assay was immunoSEQ multiplex PCR, and TCRdb's table has in-frame clones only and misses some. The sample gives some 190,000 clones, 65% to 85% of which show up once; about 1.4% is in the top ten. Sequenced material: PBMCs. Receptors were obtained from a girl aged 5-17 years in good health and CMV-seropositive.

The rearrangement joins TRBV5-1 to TRBJ1-5; 7 positions match TRBD1. This CDR3 spans 13 amino acids. Germline values: CDR1 SGHRS, CDR2 YFSETQ. Trimming at V came to 10 bases and at J to 2 bases, leaving 6 bases not matched to a gene. The CDR3 sequence is CASYRGCNQPQHF. The CDR3 DNA reads as TGCGCCTCCTACAGGGGTTGCAATCAGCCCCAGCATTTT.

V and J are TRBV7-8 and TRBJ1-4, with 8 bases lining up with TRBD1. The CDR3 is 15 amino acids. CDR1 and CDR2 from the germline V gene are SGHVS and FQNEAQ. V lost 4 bases to trimming and J lost 7 bases; unmatched junction nucleotides: 8. CDR3 loop: CASSSYPGQGEKLFF. Here the CDR3 DNA reads TGTGCCAGCAGCTCCTACCCCGGACAGGGTGAAAAACTGTTTTTT.

The J gene is TRBJ2-7, the V gene TRBV19, with D unresolved. Per the germline V gene, CDR1 is LNHDA and CDR2 is SQIVND (reference sequence). V lost 6 bases to trimming and J lost 0 bases, with 9 bases between them. The CDR3 totals 13 residues. The CDR3 protein is CASSPKISYEQYF. The CDR3 DNA sequence: TGTGCCAGTAGCCCCAAAATCTCCTACGAGCAGTACTTC.